The 10 T cell receptor beta chains in this list originate from one sample, sequenced in a study of shared clonotypes between healthy human individuals. Here immunoSEQ multiplex PCR was the method, and the copy in TCRdb shows in-frame clones only, minus some. Among 2,100,000 or so clones, more than 90% were seen once, and the ten largest hold more than 0.1%. The sample comprised naive CD4+ T cells sorted from blood. Subset reported: CD45RA+ positively selected. These receptors originate from a man aged 18 to 35 in good health.

The V call is TRBV9, the J call TRBJ1-3, with D possibly being TRBD1 (5 bases). V was shortened by 0 bases and J by 4 bases, with 11 bases between the two germline ends. The CDR3 has 15 residues. Germline lookup yields CDR1 SGDLS and CDR2 YYNGEE. The CDR3 DNA reads TGTGCCAGCAGCGTAGGTCTGACAGTCGGAAACACCATATATTTT. This encodes CASSVGLTVGNTIYF.

V gene TRBV21-1 combines with J gene TRBJ2-7; the table assigns TRBD2, which was not confirmed against the DNA. TRBV21-1 is a listed pseudogene. The CDR3 is 14 amino acids. The CDR3 loop is CASTRPTRFYEQYF. As DNA, the CDR3 is TGTGCCAGCACCCGCCCGACTAGGTTCTACGAGCAGTACTTC.

The rearrangement joins TRBV5-4 to TRBJ2-3, with 8 nucleotides matching TRBD2. The ends lost 4 bases at V and 0 bases at J; junction bases unmatched: 7. In germline, CDR1 is SGHNT, CDR2 YYREEE (reference sequence). This CDR3 is built from 16 residues. CDR3 DNA: TGTGCCAGCAGCAAAAATAGCGGGATAAGCACAGATACGCAGTATTTT. Translating gives CASSKNSGISTDTQYF.

The chain couples TRBV11-2 to TRBJ2-3; possible D gene TRBD2, 5 bases. The CDR3 contains 15 residues. V was pared by 4 bases and J by 0 bases, with 11 bases between. Germline assignment: CDR1 SGHAT and CDR2 FQNNGV. The CDR3 DNA is TGTGCCAGCAGCTCGGACGGGGTTAGCACAGATACGCAGTATTTT. It encodes CASSSDGVSTDTQYF.

There are a few counts of this clone. This chain connects TRBV9 to TRBJ1-1; D gene uncertain. Trimming stripped 0 bases from V and 5 bases from J, with 14 bases between. This CDR3 has 15 residues. The V gene's germline CDR1 is SGDLS and CDR2 YYNGEE. CDR3 nucleotides: TGTGCCAGCAGCGTAGGGGAGATTGGATTAACTGAAGCTTTCTTT. Its protein product is CASSVGEIGLTEAFF.

J is TRBJ2-3 and V is TRBV6-6, with TRBD1 identical over 7 bases. With V trimmed by 8 bases and J by 4 bases, 6 bases remained unmatched. The CDR3 totals 13 residues. From germline, CDR1 is MNHNY and CDR2 SVGAGI (reference sequence). CDR3 bases: TGTGCCAGCCTGAGGGGGCTAGCAGATACGCAGTATTTT. Amino acid sequence: CASLRGLADTQYF.

Concerning this clone itself: A read error may account for a junction end that differs from germline. The chain employs TRBV15 and TRBJ1-1; D remains unclear. Germline V gene lookup returns CDR1 LNHNV and CDR2 YYDKDF (reference sequence). This CDR3 comprises 8 residues. CDR3 region: CATRRAFF. The CDR3 region has the DNA TGTGCCACCAGAAGAGCTTTCTTT.

This chain connects TRBV5-1 to TRBJ2-7, with D possibly matching TRBD2 (5 bases). The germline V gene encodes CDR1 SGHRS and CDR2 YFSETQ. The CDR3 consists of 17 residues. With 4 bases removed from V and 2 bases from J, the gap between germline ends came to 22 bases. The CDR3 loop is CASSRLAGLSLAYEQYF. The CDR3 bases are TGCGCCAGCAGCCGCTTGGCGGGCCTTTCTCTCGCCTACGAGCAGTACTTC.

This clone has a handful of counts. The gene calls are TRBV27 and TRBJ1-5; tentative D call: TRBD1 (5 bases). Germline CDR1 reads MNHEY; CDR2 reads SMNVEV (reference sequence). V lost 3 bases and J lost 8, with 14 bases in between. This CDR3 has 14 residues. The CDR3 sequence is CASSLGQVGKPQHF. The CDR3 region has the DNA TGTGCCAGCAGTTTGGGGCAGGTTGGGAAGCCCCAGCATTTT.

This chain joins TRBV25-1 and TRBJ2-7; D is ambiguous. V lost 4 bases, J lost 4 bases, and 11 bases lay in between. This CDR3 region has 13 residues. Germline CDR1 reads MGHDK; CDR2 reads SYGVNS. The CDR3 DNA follows: TGTGCCAGCAGTGCCTTGTTGGGATACGAGCAGTACTTC. Its protein product is CASSALLGYEQYF.